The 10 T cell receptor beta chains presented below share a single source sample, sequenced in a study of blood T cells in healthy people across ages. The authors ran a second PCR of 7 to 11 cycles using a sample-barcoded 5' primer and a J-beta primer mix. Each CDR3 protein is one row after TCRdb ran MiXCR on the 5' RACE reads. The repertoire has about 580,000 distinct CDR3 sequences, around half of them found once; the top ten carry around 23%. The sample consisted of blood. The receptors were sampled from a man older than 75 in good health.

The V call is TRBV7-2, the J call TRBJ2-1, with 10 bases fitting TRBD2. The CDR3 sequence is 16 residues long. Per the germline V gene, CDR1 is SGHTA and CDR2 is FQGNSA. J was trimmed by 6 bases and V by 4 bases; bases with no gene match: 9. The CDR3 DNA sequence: TGTGCCAGCAGCTATCTTAGCGGGGGGCCCTTCAATGAGCAGTTCTTC. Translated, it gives CASSYLSGGPFNEQFF.

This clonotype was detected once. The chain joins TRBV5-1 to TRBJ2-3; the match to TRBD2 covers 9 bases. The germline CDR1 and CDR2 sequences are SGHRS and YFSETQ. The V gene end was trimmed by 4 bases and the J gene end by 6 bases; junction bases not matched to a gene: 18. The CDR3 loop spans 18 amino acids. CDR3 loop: CASSHKVRREGPVDTQYF. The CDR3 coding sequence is TGCGCCAGCAGCCATAAAGTTCGGCGGGAGGGGCCCGTCGATACGCAGTATTTT.

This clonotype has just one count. The CDR3 is CASSFYGTDNSPLHF. In nucleotides, the CDR3 is TGTGCCAGCAGCTTCTACGGGACAGACAATTCACCCCTCCACTTT. The chain is built from TRBV7-2 and TRBJ1-6; 7 bases fit TRBD1. The J segment lost 7 bases and the V segment lost 3 bases, leaving 6 bases of the junction unmatched. Looked up from germline, CDR1 is SGHTA and CDR2 is FQGNSA. This CDR3 region has 15 residues.

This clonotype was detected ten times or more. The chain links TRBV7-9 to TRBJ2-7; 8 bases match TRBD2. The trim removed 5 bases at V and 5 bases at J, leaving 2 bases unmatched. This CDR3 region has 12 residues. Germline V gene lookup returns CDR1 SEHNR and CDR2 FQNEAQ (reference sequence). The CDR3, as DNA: TGTGCCAGCAGCGGGACTAGGCACGAGCAGTACTTC. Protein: CASSGTRHEQYF.

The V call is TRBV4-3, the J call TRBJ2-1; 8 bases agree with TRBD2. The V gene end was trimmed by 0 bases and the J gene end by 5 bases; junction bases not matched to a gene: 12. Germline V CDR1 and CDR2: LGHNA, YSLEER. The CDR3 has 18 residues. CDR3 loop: CASSQEGGSGSPHNEQFF. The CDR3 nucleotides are TGCGCCAGCAGCCAAGAGGGGGGGAGCGGGAGTCCCCACAATGAGCAGTTCTTC.

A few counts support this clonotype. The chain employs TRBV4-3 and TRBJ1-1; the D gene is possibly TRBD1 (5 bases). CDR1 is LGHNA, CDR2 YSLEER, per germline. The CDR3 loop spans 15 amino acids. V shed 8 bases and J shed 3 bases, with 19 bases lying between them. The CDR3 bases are TGCGCCAGCTCACCCGACGGGGGAGGGCACACTGAAGCTTTCTTT. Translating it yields CASSPDGGGHTEAFF.

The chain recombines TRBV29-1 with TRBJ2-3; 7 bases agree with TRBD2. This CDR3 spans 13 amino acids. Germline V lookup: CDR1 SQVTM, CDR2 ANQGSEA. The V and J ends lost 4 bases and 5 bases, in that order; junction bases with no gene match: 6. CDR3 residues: CSVAGRSVDTQYF. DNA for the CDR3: TGCAGCGTTGCCGGGAGGTCGGTAGATACGCAGTATTTT.

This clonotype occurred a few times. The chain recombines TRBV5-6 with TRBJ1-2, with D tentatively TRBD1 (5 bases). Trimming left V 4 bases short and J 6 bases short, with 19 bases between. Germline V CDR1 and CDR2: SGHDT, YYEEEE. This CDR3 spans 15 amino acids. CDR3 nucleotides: TGTGCCAGCAGCCCCTGGACACCCAATGCCCATGGCTACACCTTC. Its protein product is CASSPWTPNAHGYTF.

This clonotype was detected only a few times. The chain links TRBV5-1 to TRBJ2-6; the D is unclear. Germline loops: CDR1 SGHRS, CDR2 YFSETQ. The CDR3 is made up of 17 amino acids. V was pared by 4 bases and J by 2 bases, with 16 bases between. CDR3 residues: CASSPDAGATGANVLTF. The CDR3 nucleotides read TGCGCCAGCAGCCCGGACGCTGGAGCTACTGGGGCCAACGTCCTGACTTTC.

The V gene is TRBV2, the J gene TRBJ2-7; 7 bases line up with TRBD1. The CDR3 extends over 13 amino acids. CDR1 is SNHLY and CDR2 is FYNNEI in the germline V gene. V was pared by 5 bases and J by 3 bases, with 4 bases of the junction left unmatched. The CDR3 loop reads CASSSDRVYEQYF. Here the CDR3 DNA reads TGTGCCAGCAGTTCCGACAGGGTCTACGAGCAGTACTTC.